Below, 8 T cell receptor beta chains from the same sample are listed, as sequenced in a study of cytotoxic CD8 clonotypes in ibrutinib-treated CLL. Profiled with immunoSEQ multiplex PCR; TCRdb holds only in-frame clones, not every one. The top ten hold over 2.5% of the sample, which has roughly 150,000 clones, roughly 84% seen once. The sequencing here drew on PBMCs, taken at disease progression, from a patient treated with ibrutinib. The receptor set was obtained from a human donor with chronic lymphocytic leukemia.

The chain is built from TRBV4-1 and TRBJ1-1; D may be TRBD1 (6 bases). The ends were cut back, 5 bases at V and 2 bases at J, with 12 bases in the middle. The CDR3 is made up of 14 amino acids. Germline values: CDR1 MGHRA, CDR2 YSYEKL. The CDR3 protein is CASSDQGTNTEAFF. The CDR3 region has the DNA TGCGCCAGCAGCGACCAGGGGACCAACACTGAAGCTTTCTTT.

The CDR3 loop is CASHPGPSYEQYF. The CDR3 DNA reads as TGTGCCAGCCACCCCGGACCCTCCTACGAGCAGTACTTC. The gene calls are TRBV28 and TRBJ2-7; D unclear. Germline V CDR1 and CDR2: MDHEN, SYDVKM. The CDR3 loop spans 13 amino acids. Trimming removed 8 bases from V and 0 bases from J, with 11 bases in between.

The chain combines TRBV11-3 with TRBJ2-5, with 10 positions matching TRBD1. J was trimmed by 2 bases and V by 4 bases; bases with no gene match: 4. Germline V lookup: CDR1 SGHNT, CDR2 YENEEA. This CDR3 has 15 amino acids. This CDR3 reads CASSSRDRGQETQYF. For the CDR3, the DNA is TGTGCCAGCAGCTCCCGGGACAGGGGTCAAGAGACCCAGTACTTC.

The genes are TRBV7-9 and TRBJ1-2; TRBD1 aligns across 7 bases. In germline, CDR1 is SEHNR, CDR2 FQNEAQ (reference sequence). The CDR3 loop spans 14 amino acids. Germline trimming cut 9 bases from V and 6 bases from J; bases unmatched to any gene: 13. As DNA, the CDR3 is TGTGCCAGTGACACCGCCGGGACAGCCAATGGCTACACCTTC. Translation gives CASDTAGTANGYTF.

The chain couples TRBV30 to TRBJ2-7; the match to TRBD1 covers 9 bases. Trimming cost V 5 bases and J 2 bases; bases outside gene matches: 10. This CDR3 has 15 amino acids. Germline V gene lookup returns CDR1 GTSNPN and CDR2 SVGIG (reference sequence). The CDR3 coding sequence is TGTGCCTGGGCTATTAACAGGGGGCTGACCTACGAGCAGTACTTC. Translating gives CAWAINRGLTYEQYF.

This rearrangement joins TRBV7-2 to TRBJ1-2; a weak D match, TRBD1 (6 bases). Germline V lookup: CDR1 SGHTA, CDR2 FQGNSA. V was clipped by 8 bases and J by 0 bases, with 16 bases between them. The CDR3 is made up of 15 amino acids. CDR3 DNA sequence: TGTGCCAGCGTTCGGACAGCGCCTGCTAACTATGGCTACACCTTC. Translating gives CASVRTAPANYGYTF.

The chain uses TRBV4-3 and TRBJ2-1; 9 bases align to TRBD2. With 1 base clipped from V and 2 bases from J, the junction kept 3 bases outside the gene matches. The length of the CDR3 is 16 residues. Germline values: CDR1 LGHNA, CDR2 YSLEER. The chain's CDR3 is CASSQGTSGPYNEQFF. In DNA, the CDR3 is TGCGCCAGCAGCCAAGGAACTAGCGGGCCCTACAATGAGCAGTTCTTC.

J is TRBJ2-5 and V is TRBV10-1; the match to TRBD2 covers 7 bases. The CDR3 runs 13 residues. The junction had 4 bases not matched to a gene; V was cut back by 4 bases and J by 5 bases. Germline V gives CDR1 WNHNN, CDR2 SYGVQD (reference sequence). The CDR3 loop is CASSGREAETQYF. The CDR3 nucleotides read TGCGCCAGCAGTGGACGGGAGGCCGAGACCCAGTACTTC.